This TCR beta chain was found in a study of T cells after somatic rescue of genetic block. The V end was cut by 8 bases, the J end by 2 bases, with 10 bases between. Germline values: CDR1 LNHDA, CDR2 SQIVND (reference sequence). This CDR3 is 13 amino acids long. Some clones are missing from TCRdb's copy, which holds only in-frame ones; the method was immunoSEQ multiplex PCR. Of 110,000 or so clones in the sample, 75% to 95% were seen once. The V call is TRBV19, the J call TRBJ1-3; D gene unclear. Input material: peripheral blood mononuclear cells (PBMCs). This sequence was found in a woman between 18 and 29 years old. For the CDR3, the DNA is TGTGCCAGTGGAGGGAAACCTGGAAACACCATATATTTT. Protein sequence: CASGGKPGNTIYF.